The clone carrying this TCR beta chain was found a few times. As yet, its antigen is unknown. The whole isolated RNA underwent reverse transcription, so sequencing captured expressed TCRB transcripts. Only in-frame clones appear in the TCRdb table, and some are missing; sequencing was by immunoSEQ multiplex PCR. Among 600,000 to 700,000 clones listed, roughly 13% were seen once. The length of the CDR3 is 15 residues. The germline CDR1 and CDR2 sequences are SGHTA and FQGTGA. The ends were cut back, 5 bases at V and 1 base at J, with 14 bases in the middle. The sample comes from a study of beta chain features in type 1 diabetes. Study-wide background: Age, gender and cell yields were similar between patients and healthy donors.

General observations from the study: Lower insertion and higher deletion counts appeared at VDJ junctions in type 1 diabetes patients. Within each of all four CD4+ subsets, Type 1 diabetes patients had TCRB CDR3s that were moderately but significantly shorter. Although PCR might favor shorter templates, it would do so equally in patients and controls.

Sorting with CD45RO/CCR7/CD25/CD127/CD95/CD27 yielded naive, central memory, regulatory and stem-like memory CD4+ cells. V and J are TRBV7-3 and TRBJ1-1; D is perhaps TRBD1 (6 bases). The sample was naive CD4+ T cells from blood. The receptor was derived from a man aged 18-30 years with type 1 diabetes. The CDR3 bases are TGTGCCAGCAGCCCTCAGGGGTTCCAGAACACTGAAGCTTTCTTT. As protein: CASSPQGFQNTEAFF.